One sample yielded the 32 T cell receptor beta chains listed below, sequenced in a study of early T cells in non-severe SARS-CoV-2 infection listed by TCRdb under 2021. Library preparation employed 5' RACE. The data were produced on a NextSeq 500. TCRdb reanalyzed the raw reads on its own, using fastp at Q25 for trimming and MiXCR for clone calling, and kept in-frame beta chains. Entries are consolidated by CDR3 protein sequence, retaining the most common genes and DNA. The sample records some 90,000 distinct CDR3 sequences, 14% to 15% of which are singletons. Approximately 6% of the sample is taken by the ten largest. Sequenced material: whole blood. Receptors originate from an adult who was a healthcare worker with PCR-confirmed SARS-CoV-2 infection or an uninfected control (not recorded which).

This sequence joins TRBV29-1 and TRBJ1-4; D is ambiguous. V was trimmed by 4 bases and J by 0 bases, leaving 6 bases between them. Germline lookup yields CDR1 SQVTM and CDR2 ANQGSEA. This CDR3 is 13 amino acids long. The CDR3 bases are TGCAGCGTTGTAGATGCAACTAATGAAAAACTGTTTTTT. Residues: CSVVDATNEKLFF. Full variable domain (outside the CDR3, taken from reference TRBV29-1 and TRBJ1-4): SAVISQKPSRDICQRGTSLTIQCQVDSQVTMMFWYRQQPGQSLTLIATANQGSEATYESGFVIDKFPISRPNLTFSTLTVSNMSPEDSSIYLCSVVDATNEKLFFGSGTQLSVL.

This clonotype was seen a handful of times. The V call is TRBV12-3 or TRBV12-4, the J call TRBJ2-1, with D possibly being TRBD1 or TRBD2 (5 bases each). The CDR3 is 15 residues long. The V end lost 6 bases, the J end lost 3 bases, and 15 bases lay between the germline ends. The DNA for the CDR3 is TGTGCCAGCAGCCCGCAGGGTGGGGGCTACAATGAGCAGTTCTTC. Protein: CASSPQGGGYNEQFF.

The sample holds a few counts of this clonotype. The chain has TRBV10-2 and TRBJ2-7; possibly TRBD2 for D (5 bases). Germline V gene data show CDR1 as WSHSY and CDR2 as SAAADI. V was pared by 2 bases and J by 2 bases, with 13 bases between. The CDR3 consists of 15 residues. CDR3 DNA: TGCGCCAGCAGTGAGAAGGCGGGTTGGGCCTACGAGCAGTACTTC. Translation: CASSEKAGWAYEQYF.

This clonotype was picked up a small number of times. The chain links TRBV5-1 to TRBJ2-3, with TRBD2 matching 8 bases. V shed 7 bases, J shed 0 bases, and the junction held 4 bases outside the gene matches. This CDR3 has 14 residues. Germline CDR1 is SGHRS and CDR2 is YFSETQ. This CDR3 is CASFSGMSTDTQYF. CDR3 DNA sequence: TGCGCCAGCTTTAGCGGGATGAGCACAGATACGCAGTATTTT.

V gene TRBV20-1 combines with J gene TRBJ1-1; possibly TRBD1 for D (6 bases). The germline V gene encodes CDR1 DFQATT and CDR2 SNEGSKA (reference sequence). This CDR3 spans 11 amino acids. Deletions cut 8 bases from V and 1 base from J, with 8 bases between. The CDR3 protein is CSTGQNTEAFF. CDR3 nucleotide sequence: TGCAGTACGGGACAGAACACTGAAGCTTTCTTT.

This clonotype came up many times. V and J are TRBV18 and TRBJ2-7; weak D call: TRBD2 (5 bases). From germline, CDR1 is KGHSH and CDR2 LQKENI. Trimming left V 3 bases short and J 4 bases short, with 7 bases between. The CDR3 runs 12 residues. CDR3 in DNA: TGTGCCAGCTCACCTGGGAGTTACGAGCAGTACTTC. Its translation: CASSPGSYEQYF.

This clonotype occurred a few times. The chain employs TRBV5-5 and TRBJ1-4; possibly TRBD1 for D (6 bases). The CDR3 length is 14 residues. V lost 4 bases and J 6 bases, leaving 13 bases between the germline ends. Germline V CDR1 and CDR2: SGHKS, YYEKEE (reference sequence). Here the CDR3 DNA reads TGTGCCAGCAGCCGGACAGCAGGGGATGAAAAACTGTTTTTT. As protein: CASSRTAGDEKLFF.

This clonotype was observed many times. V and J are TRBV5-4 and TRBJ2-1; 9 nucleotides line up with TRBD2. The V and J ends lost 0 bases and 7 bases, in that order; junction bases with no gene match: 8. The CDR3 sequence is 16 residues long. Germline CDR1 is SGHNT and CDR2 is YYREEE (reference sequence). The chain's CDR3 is CASSLGRGLAWNEQFF. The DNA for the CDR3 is TGTGCCAGCAGCTTGGGACGTGGACTAGCGTGGAATGAGCAGTTCTTC.

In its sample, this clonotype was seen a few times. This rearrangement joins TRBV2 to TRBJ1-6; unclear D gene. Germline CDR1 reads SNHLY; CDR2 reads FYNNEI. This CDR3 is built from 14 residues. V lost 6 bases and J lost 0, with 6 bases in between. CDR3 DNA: TGTGCCAGCAGGCAGAGCTCCTATAATTCACCCCTCCACTTT. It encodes CASRQSSYNSPLHF.

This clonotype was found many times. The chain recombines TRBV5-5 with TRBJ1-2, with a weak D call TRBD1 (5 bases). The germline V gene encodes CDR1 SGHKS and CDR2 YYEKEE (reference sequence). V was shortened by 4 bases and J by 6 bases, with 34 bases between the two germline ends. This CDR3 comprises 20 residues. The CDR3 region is CASSTSRTSYLDGLQNGYTF. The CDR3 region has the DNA TGTGCCAGCAGCACTAGTAGGACATCTTATCTGGACGGGCTCCAAAATGGCTACACCTTC.

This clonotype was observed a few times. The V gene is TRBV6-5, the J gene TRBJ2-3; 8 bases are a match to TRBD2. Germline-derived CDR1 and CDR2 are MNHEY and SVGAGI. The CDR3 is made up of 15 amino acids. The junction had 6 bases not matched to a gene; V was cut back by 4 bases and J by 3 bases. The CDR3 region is CASSSIAGITDTQYF. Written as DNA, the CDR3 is TGTGCCAGCAGTTCAATAGCGGGAATTACAGATACGCAGTATTTT.

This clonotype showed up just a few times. CDR3 nucleotides: TGTGCCAGCAGCCAAGAGGCCGTCCCCTACAATGAGCAGTTCTTC. Amino acids: CASSQEAVPYNEQFF. The rearrangement uses TRBV3-1 and TRBJ2-1; D unresolved. The V gene's germline CDR1 is LGHDT and CDR2 YNNKEL (reference sequence). CDR3 length: 15 amino acids. Trimming stripped 0 bases from V and 2 bases from J, with 8 bases between.

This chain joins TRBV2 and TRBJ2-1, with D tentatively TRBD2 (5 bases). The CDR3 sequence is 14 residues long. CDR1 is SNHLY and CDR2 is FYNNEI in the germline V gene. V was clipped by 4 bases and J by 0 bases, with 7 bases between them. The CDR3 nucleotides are TGTGCCAGCAGTGGGACTTACTCCTACAATGAGCAGTTCTTC. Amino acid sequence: CASSGTYSYNEQFF.

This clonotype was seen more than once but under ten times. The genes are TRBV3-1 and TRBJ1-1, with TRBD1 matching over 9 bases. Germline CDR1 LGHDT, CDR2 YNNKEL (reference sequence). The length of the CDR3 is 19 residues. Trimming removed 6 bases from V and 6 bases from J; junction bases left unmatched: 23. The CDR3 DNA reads TGTGCCAGCAGTCGCCCTCCCGGGACAGGGAGCTCTCCGACCCCTGAAGCTTTCTTT. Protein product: CASSRPPGTGSSPTPEAFF.

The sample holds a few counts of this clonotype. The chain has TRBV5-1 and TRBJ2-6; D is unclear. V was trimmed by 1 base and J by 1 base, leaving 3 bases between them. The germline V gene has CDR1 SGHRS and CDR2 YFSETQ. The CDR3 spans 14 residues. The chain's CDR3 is CASSLMSGANVLTF. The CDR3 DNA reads TGCGCCAGCAGCTTGATGTCTGGGGCCAACGTCCTGACTTTC.

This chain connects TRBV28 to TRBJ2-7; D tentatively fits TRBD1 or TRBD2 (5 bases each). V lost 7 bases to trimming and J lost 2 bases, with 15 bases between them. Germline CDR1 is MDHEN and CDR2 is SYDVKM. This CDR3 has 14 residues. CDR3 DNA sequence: TGTGCCAGCAATCCCGGGACCGATACCTACGAGCAGTACTTC. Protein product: CASNPGTDTYEQYF.

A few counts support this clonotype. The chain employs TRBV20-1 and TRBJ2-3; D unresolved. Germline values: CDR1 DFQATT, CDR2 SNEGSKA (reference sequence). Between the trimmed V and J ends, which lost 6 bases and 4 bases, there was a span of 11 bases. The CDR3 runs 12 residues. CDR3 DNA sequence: TGCAGTGCGCCCCATTCAGCAGATACGCAGTATTTT. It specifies CSAPHSADTQYF.

The CDR3 nucleotides are TGCGCCAGCAGCTTGGCGCGGGGTGAGCAGTTCTTC. This sequence encodes CASSLARGEQFF. The chain combines TRBV5-1 with TRBJ2-1; perhaps TRBD2 as D (6 bases). Germline CDR1 is SGHRS and CDR2 is YFSETQ. The ends were cut back, 0 bases at V and 9 bases at J, with 7 bases in the middle. The CDR3 has 12 amino acids.

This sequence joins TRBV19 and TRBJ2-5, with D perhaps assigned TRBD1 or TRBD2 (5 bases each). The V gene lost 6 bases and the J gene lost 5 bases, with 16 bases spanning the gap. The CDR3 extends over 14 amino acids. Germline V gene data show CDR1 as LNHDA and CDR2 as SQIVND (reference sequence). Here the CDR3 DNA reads TGTGCCAGTAGCACCCGGGACCCAGGGGAGACCCAGTACTTC. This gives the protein CASSTRDPGETQYF.

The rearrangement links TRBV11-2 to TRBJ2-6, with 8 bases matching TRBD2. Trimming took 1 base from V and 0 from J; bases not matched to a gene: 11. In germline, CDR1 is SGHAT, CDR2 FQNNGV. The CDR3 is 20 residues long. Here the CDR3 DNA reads TGTGCCAGCAGCTTAGGGGGTACGGGACTAGGTCCCTCTGGGGCCAACGTCCTGACTTTC. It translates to CASSLGGTGLGPSGANVLTF. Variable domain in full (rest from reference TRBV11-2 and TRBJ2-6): EAGVAQSPRYKIIEKRQSVAFWCNPISGHATLYWYQQILGQGPKLLIQFQNNGVVDDSQLPKDRFSAERLKGVDSTLKIQPAKLEDSAVYLCASSLGGTGLGPSGANVLTFGAGSRLTVL.

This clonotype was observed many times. CDR3 coding DNA: TGTGCCAGCCGACGGACAGGGGGCGCGGATGAGCAGTTCTTC. It specifies CASRRTGGADEQFF. The chain combines TRBV5-4 with TRBJ2-1, with 11 bases identical to TRBD1. Germline V lookup: CDR1 SGHNT, CDR2 YYREEE (reference sequence). The CDR3 covers 14 residues. The junction had 8 bases not matched to a gene; V was cut back by 7 bases and J by 8 bases.

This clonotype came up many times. CDR3: CASSETVQKELFF. The CDR3 bases are TGTGCCAGCAGTGAAACGGTACAGAAGGAGCTGTTTTTT. The chain employs TRBV6-1 and TRBJ2-2; D call uncertain. The CDR3 covers 13 residues. V lost 2 bases and J 10 bases, leaving 11 bases between the germline ends. Germline V gene sequence: CDR1 MNHNS, CDR2 SASEGT.

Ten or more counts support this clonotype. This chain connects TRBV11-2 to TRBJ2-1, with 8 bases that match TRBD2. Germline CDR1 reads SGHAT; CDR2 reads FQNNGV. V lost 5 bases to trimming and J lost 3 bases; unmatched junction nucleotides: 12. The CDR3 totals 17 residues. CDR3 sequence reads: CASSLLSGSVDYNEQFF. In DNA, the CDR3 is TGTGCCAGCAGCCTTCTAAGCGGGAGCGTTGACTACAATGAGCAGTTCTTC.

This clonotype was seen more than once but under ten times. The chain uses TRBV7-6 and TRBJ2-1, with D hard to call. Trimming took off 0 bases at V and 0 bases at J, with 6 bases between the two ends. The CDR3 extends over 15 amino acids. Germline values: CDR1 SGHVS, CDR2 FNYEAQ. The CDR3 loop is CASSLATLSYNEQFF. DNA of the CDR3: TGTGCCAGCAGCTTAGCGACTCTCTCCTACAATGAGCAGTTCTTC.

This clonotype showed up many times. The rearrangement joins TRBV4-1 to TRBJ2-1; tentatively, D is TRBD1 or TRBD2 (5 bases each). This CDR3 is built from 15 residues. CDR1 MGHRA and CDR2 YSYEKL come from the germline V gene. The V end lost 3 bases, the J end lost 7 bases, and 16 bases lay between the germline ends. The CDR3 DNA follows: TGCGCCAGCAGCCAGGTTGGGACCGCAAGAAATGAGCAGTTCTTC. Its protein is CASSQVGTARNEQFF.

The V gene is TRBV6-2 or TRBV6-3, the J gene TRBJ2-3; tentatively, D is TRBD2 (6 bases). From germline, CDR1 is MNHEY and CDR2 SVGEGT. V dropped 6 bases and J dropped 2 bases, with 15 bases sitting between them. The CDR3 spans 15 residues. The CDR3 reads CASSYGSGLTDTQYF. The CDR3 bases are TGTGCCAGCAGCTACGGGAGCGGGCTCACAGATACGCAGTATTTT.

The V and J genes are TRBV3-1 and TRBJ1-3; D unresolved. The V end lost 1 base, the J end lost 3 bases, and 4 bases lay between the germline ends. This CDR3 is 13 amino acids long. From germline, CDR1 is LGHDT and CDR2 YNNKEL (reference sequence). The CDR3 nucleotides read TGTGCCAGCAGCCAAGTGAATGGAAACACCATATATTTT. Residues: CASSQVNGNTIYF.

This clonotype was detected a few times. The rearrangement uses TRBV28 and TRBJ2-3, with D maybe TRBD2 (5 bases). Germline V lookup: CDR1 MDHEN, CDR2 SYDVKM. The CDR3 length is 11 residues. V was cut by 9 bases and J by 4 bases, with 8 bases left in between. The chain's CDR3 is CASTRADTQYF. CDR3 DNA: TGTGCCAGTACTAGAGCAGATACGCAGTATTTT.

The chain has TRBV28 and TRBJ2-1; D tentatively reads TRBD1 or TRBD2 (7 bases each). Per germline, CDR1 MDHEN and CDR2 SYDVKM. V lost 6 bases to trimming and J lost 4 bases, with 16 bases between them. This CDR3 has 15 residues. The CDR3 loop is CASSPDREGYNEQFF. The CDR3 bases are TGTGCCAGCAGCCCCGACAGGGAGGGTTACAATGAGCAGTTCTTC.

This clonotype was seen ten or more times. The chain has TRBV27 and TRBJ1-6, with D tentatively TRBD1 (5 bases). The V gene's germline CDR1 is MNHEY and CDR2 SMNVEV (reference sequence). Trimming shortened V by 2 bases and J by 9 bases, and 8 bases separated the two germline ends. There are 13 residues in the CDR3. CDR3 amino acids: CASSLAGLSPLHF. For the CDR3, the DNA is TGTGCCAGCAGTTTAGCGGGGCTTTCACCCCTCCACTTT.

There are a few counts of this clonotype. CDR3 protein: CASSLADRRDEKLFF. The CDR3 DNA reads TGTGCCAGCAGCTTGGCCGACAGGCGGGATGAAAAACTGTTTTTT. This chain uses TRBV5-5 with TRBJ1-4; tentatively, D is TRBD1 (6 bases). This CDR3 has 15 amino acids. Germline lookup yields CDR1 SGHKS and CDR2 YYEKEE (reference sequence). V lost 0 bases and J lost 6, with 12 bases in between.

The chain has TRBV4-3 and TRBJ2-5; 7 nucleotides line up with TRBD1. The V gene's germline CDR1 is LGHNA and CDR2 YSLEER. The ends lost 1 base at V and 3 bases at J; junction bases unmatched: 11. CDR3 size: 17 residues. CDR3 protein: CASSQAWQGQGEETQYF. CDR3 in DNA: TGCGCCAGCAGCCAAGCTTGGCAGGGGCAGGGGGAAGAGACCCAGTACTTC.